The entry below describes one TCR beta chain. Using immunoSEQ multiplex PCR, the repertoire was profiled, and TCRdb retains in-frame clones only, with some absent. The data show about 87,000 clones, around 86% seen once. The V segment lost 10 bases and the J segment 6 bases; nucleotides outside the gene matches: 10. CDR3 size: 13 residues. Germline V lookup: CDR1 ENHRY, CDR2 SYGVKD. The source of the sample is a study of radiotherapy plus CTLA-4 blockade in lung cancer. The clonotype was recovered from a human donor with non-small cell lung cancer that progressed on radiotherapy plus ipilimumab. The sequenced sample was peripheral blood, obtained from a patient treated with radiotherapy plus ipilimumab. The chain uses TRBV10-3 and TRBJ2-3, with 7 nucleotides matching TRBD1. Here the CDR3 reads CATQPGQADTQYF. In DNA form, the CDR3 reads TGTGCCACCCAACCTGGACAGGCCGATACGCAGTATTTT.